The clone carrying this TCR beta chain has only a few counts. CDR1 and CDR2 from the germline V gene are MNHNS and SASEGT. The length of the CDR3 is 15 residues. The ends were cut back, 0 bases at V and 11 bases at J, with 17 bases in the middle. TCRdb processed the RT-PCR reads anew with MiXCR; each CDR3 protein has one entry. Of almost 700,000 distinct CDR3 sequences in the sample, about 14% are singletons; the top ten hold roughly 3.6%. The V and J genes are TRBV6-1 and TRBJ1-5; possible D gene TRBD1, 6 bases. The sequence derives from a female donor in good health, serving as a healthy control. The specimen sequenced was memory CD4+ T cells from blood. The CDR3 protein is CASSEAGGQSMAQHF. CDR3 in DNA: TGTGCCAGCAGTGAAGCGGGAGGACAGTCCATGGCCCAGCATTTT.